These 18 T cell receptor beta chains were sequenced from one sample in a study of CD8+ T cells in alopecia areata. As to treatment: oral pan-JAK inhibitor, 5-10 mg twice daily. RNA extraction and reverse transcription yielded cDNA as sequencing template. The data were produced by immunoSEQ multiplex PCR, yet TCRdb's version contains in-frame clones alone and is incomplete. In the table there are more than 200,000 clones, less than 45% of which are singletons. The sample was CD4+ T cells sorted from blood, taken at approximately week 36, from a patient treated with tofacitinib. These receptor sequences come from a human donor with alopecia areata.

The V gene is TRBV7-6, the J gene TRBJ2-7; 14 bases are a match to TRBD2. This CDR3 has 16 residues. Germline assignment: CDR1 SGHVS and CDR2 FNYEAQ. Trimming removed 1 base from V and 7 bases from J; junction bases left unmatched: 6. The CDR3 is CASSLGGLAGGGEQYF. As DNA, the CDR3 is TGTGCCAGCAGCTTAGGAGGACTAGCGGGAGGTGGGGAGCAGTACTTC.

J is TRBJ2-5 and V is TRBV30; D uncertain. CDR1 is GTSNPN, CDR2 SVGIG, per germline (reference sequence). The V gene lost 3 bases and the J gene lost 5 bases, with 13 bases spanning the gap. CDR3 length: 13 amino acids. CDR3 sequence reads: CAWSGTRLETQYF. For the CDR3, the DNA is TGTGCCTGGAGCGGAACTCGTCTGGAGACCCAGTACTTC.

This rearrangement joins TRBV5-1 to TRBJ2-7, with D unclear. Germline V gives CDR1 SGHRS, CDR2 YFSETQ. The CDR3 is 14 residues long. V was cut by 5 bases and J by 4 bases, with 16 bases left in between. CDR3 loop: CASRIQGSEYEQYF. The CDR3 region has the DNA TGCGCCAGCAGAATTCAAGGGTCGGAGTACGAGCAGTACTTC.

This clone appeared a few times. The chain links TRBV30 to TRBJ2-7, with 7 bases identical to TRBD2. Germline V CDR1 and CDR2: GTSNPN, SVGIG (reference sequence). CDR3 length: 13 residues. V shed 1 base and J 5 bases; nucleotides not matched to a gene: 5. This chain's CDR3 is CAWSERGLHEQYF. The CDR3 DNA sequence: TGTGCCTGGAGTGAGCGGGGTCTACACGAGCAGTACTTC.

This clone was observed a handful of times. The rearrangement joins TRBV4-1 to TRBJ2-5, with D hard to call. V dropped 0 bases and J dropped 2 bases, with 7 bases sitting between them. This CDR3 comprises 14 residues. Germline V gene sequence: CDR1 MGHRA, CDR2 YSYEKL. The CDR3 loop is CASSQDPRQETQYF. DNA for the CDR3: TGCGCCAGCAGCCAAGATCCCAGGCAAGAGACCCAGTACTTC.

In this sample, this clone turned up a few times. This rearrangement joins TRBV15 to TRBJ1-5; TRBD1 matches 7 bases. The CDR3 spans 15 residues. J gave up 4 bases and V 3 bases, and 6 bases lay outside the gene matches. Germline V gene lookup returns CDR1 LNHNV and CDR2 YYDKDF (reference sequence). The chain's CDR3 is CATSRTGLRNQPQHF. In nucleotides, the CDR3 is TGTGCCACCAGCAGGACAGGGCTTCGTAATCAGCCCCAGCATTTT.

The V call is TRBV29-1, the J call TRBJ2-7; D unresolved. The V gene lost 4 bases and the J gene lost 9 bases, with 13 bases spanning the gap. The CDR3 runs to 11 residues. Germline CDR1 and CDR2: SQVTM and ANQGSEA. Here the CDR3 DNA reads TGCAGCGTTGTGTTAAGGGAACGGCAGTACTTC. Translating gives CSVVLRERQYF.

V and J are TRBV18 and TRBJ1-2; D not certain. Looked up from germline, CDR1 is KGHSH and CDR2 is LQKENI. This CDR3 region has 13 residues. V lost 3 bases to trimming and J lost 3 bases, with 8 bases between them. Here the CDR3 DNA reads TGTGCCAGCTCACCCCGTGGGGACTATGGCTACACCTTC. Protein sequence: CASSPRGDYGYTF.

The rearrangement links TRBV10-2 to TRBJ1-5; D is ambiguous. The CDR3 runs 14 residues. V gave up 2 bases and J gave up 2 bases, with 7 bases separating them. Germline-derived CDR1 and CDR2 are WSHSY and SAAADI. CDR3 DNA: TGCGCCAGCAGTGAGCCTGGGGGCAATCAGCCCCAGCATTTT. This gives the protein CASSEPGGNQPQHF.

The CDR3 spells CASSPIGTSGSYEQFF. The CDR3 region has the DNA TGCGCCAGCAGCCCTATCGGGACTAGCGGGAGTTATGAGCAGTTCTTC. J is TRBJ2-1 and V is TRBV5-1; 14 bases are shared with TRBD2. From germline, CDR1 is SGHRS and CDR2 YFSETQ. Trimming at V came to 4 bases and at J to 8 bases, leaving 8 bases not matched to a gene. This CDR3 comprises 16 residues.

V gene TRBV11-2 combines with J gene TRBJ2-3; D remains unclear. The V end was cut by 3 bases, the J end by 0 bases, with 10 bases between. The CDR3 contains 15 residues. Germline CDR1 reads SGHAT; CDR2 reads FQNNGV. CDR3 nucleotides: TGTGCCAGCAGCTTTGAACAACCTAGCACAGATACGCAGTATTTT. Protein product: CASSFEQPSTDTQYF.

V usage is TRBV18 and J usage is TRBJ2-1; maybe TRBD2 (6 bases). The CDR3 totals 12 residues. CDR1 and CDR2 (germline): KGHSH, LQKENI. Trimming cost V 6 bases and J 9 bases, with 12 bases left between them. The CDR3 loop is CASSPLAIEQFF. CDR3 nucleotides: TGTGCCAGCTCCCCCCTAGCGATTGAGCAGTTCTTC. Combining the CDR3 with reference TRBV18 and TRBJ2-1 gives the whole variable domain NAGVMQNPRHLVRRRGQEARLRCSPMKGHSHVYWYRQLPEEGLKFMVYLQKENIIDESGMPKERFSAEFPKEGPSILRIQQVVRGDSAAYFCASSPLAIEQFFGPGTRLTVL.

The chain is built from TRBV25-1 and TRBJ2-2; perhaps TRBD1 as D (6 bases). The CDR3 is 15 residues long. The germline V and J ends were trimmed by 4 bases and 0 bases, with 9 bases remaining between them. The germline gives CDR1 MGHDK, CDR2 SYGVNS. CDR3 nucleotide sequence: TGTGCCAGCAGTGTCGCAGGGGCGAACACCGGGGAGCTGTTTTTT. Protein sequence: CASSVAGANTGELFF.

This clone came up once. The rearrangement joins TRBV5-1 to TRBJ2-2, with D possibly matching TRBD1 (6 bases). Germline V gives CDR1 SGHRS, CDR2 YFSETQ. V was cut by 2 bases and J by 2 bases, with 13 bases left in between. This CDR3 has 16 residues. CDR3 DNA sequence: TGCGCCAGCAGCTTTTCGTGGACAGTTAACACCGGGGAGCTGTTTTTT. This gives the protein CASSFSWTVNTGELFF.

The rearrangement joins TRBV5-6 to TRBJ2-7; 8 nucleotides match TRBD2. V lost 2 bases to trimming and J lost 4 bases; unmatched junction nucleotides: 5. Germline V CDR1 and CDR2: SGHDT, YYEEEE. This CDR3 has 14 residues. CDR3 loop: CASSFRGRSYEQYF. CDR3 coding DNA: TGTGCCAGCAGCTTCCGCGGGAGGTCGTACGAGCAGTACTTC.

The rearrangement uses TRBV19 and TRBJ2-7; TRBD1 matches 8 bases. This CDR3 is 13 amino acids long. Germline V gene data show CDR1 as LNHDA and CDR2 as SQIVND (reference sequence). The trim removed 8 bases at V and 7 bases at J, leaving 10 bases unmatched. In DNA, the CDR3 is TGTGCCAGTGCTTCGGGACAGGCAAGGGAGCAGTACTTC. Translating it yields CASASGQAREQYF.

The rearrangement links TRBV4-1 to TRBJ2-3; D is uncertain. Trimming stripped 0 bases from V and 0 bases from J, with 13 bases between. Germline V CDR1 and CDR2: MGHRA, YSYEKL. CDR3 length equals 17 residues. The CDR3 coding sequence is TGCGCCAGCAGCCAAGACATCAGCGCGACTAGCACAGATACGCAGTATTTT. Translation gives CASSQDISATSTDTQYF.

The chain employs TRBV25-1 and TRBJ2-5; possible D gene TRBD1, 5 bases. V was pared by 3 bases and J by 1 base, with 9 bases between. Germline V gives CDR1 MGHDK, CDR2 SYGVNS. This CDR3 has 14 amino acids. Here the CDR3 reads CASSELRGQETQYF. Written as DNA, the CDR3 is TGTGCCAGCAGTGAGTTAAGGGGCCAAGAGACCCAGTACTTC.